This T cell receptor beta chain is drawn from a study of blood T cell repertoires in COVID-19. Original processing methods: It was from reference gene primer amplification that nucleated cell counts were estimated. Method: immunoSEQ multiplex PCR; TCRdb's copy keeps in-frame clones and lacks some. D and trimming come from the DNA, and the V and J calls and clone size come from that table. Of under 250,000 clones listed, approximately 84% are singletons. V gave up 5 bases and J gave up 5 bases; unmatched junction bases: 4. CDR1 SGDLS and CDR2 YYNGEE come from the germline V gene. There are 16 residues in the CDR3.

Material for sequencing was peripheral blood. This TCR was sampled from a man over 45 with acute or convalescent COVID-19. The genes are TRBV9 and TRBJ2-2; 15 bases match TRBD2. The CDR3 coding sequence is TGTGCCAGCAGGGGACTAGCGGGAGGAGGAACCGGGGAGCTGTTTTTT. Translating gives CASRGLAGGGTGELFF.